This T cell receptor beta chain was identified during a study of blood T cell repertoires in COVID-19. Background on the study: Material from acute and convalescent COVID-19 was sourced from the United States, Italy and Spain.

Method: immunoSEQ multiplex PCR; TCRdb's copy keeps in-frame clones and lacks some. The table has 260,000 or so clones, around 84% seen once. Germline values: CDR1 GTSNPN, CDR2 SVGIG (reference sequence). V was pared by 5 bases and J by 11 bases, with 12 bases between. This CDR3 spans 11 amino acids. This clonotype was sampled from a woman aged 50 to 60 who had recovered from COVID-19. This chain links TRBV30 with TRBJ1-4; tentative D call: TRBD1 (5 bases). The sample taken for sequencing was PBMCs or T cells enriched from blood (not recorded which). The chain's CDR3 is CAWDNGGKLFF. DNA of the CDR3: TGTGCCTGGGATAACGGGGGGAAACTGTTTTTT.